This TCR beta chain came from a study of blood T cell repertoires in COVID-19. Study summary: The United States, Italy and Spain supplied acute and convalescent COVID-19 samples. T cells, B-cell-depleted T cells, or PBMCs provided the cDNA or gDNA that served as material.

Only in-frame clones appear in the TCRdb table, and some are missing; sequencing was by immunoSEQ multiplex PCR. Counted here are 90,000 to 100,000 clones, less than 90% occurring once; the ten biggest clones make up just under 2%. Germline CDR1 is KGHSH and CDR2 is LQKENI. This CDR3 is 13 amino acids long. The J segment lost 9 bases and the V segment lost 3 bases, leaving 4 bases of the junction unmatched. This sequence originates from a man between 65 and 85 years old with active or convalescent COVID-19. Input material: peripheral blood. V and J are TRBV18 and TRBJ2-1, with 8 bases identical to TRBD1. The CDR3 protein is CASSPDRVGEQFF. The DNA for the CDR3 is TGTGCCAGCTCACCGGACAGGGTTGGTGAGCAGTTCTTC.